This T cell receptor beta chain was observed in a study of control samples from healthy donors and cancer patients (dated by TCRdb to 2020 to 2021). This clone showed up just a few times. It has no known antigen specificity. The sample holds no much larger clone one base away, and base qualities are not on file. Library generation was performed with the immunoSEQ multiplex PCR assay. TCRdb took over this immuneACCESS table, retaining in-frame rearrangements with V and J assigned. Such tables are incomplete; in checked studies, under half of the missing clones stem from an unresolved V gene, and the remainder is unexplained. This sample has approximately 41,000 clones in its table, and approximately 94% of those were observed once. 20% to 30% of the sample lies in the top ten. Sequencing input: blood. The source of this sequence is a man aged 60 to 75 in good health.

The sequence in DNA is TGTGCCAGCAGCTTGAGGGGTGTGAACACTGAAGCTTTCTTT. This is translated as CASSLRGVNTEAFF. The rearranged segments are TRBV5-6 and TRBJ1-1; D gene: possibly TRBD1, on 5 matching bases. The CDR3 covers 14 residues, taking in both the cysteine and the phenylalanine. Only the CDR3 region is kept as DNA, spanning 42 bases read in frame from base 1. V and J lose 1 base and 0 bases, and a span of 7 bases separates them. CDR1 SGHDT and CDR2 YYEEEE were looked up in the germline V gene. Beyond the CDR3, the reference TRBV5-6 and TRBJ1-1 genes provide the residues; the full variable domain reads: DAGVTQSPTHLIKTRGQQVTLRCSPKSGHDTVSWYQQALGQGPQFIFQYYEEEERQRGNFPDRFSGHQFPNYSSELNVNALLLGDSALYLCASSLRGVNTEAFFGQGTRLTVV.